These 32 T cell receptor beta chains were sequenced from one sample in a study of PD-1 blockade in mismatch repair-deficient tumors. The protocol was immunoSEQ multiplex PCR, while the TCRdb copy is restricted to in-frame clones and leaves out a portion. Of under 150,000 clones in the sample, about 88% were seen once. Sample: peripheral blood, taken 44 weeks after starting pembrolizumab. The receptors originated from an adult with mismatch repair-deficient cancer.

In DNA form, the CDR3 reads TGCGCCAGCACCCCGGGACAGGGAGACAACGAGCAGTACTTC. Its translation: CASTPGQGDNEQYF. J is TRBJ2-7 and V is TRBV10-1; 9 nucleotides align to TRBD1. V shed 7 bases, J shed 5 bases, and the junction held 9 bases outside the gene matches. The CDR3 has 14 residues. Germline V gene lookup returns CDR1 WNHNN and CDR2 SYGVQD (reference sequence).

V gene TRBV7-3 combines with J gene TRBJ2-1; a weak D match, TRBD2 (6 bases). Germline-derived CDR1 and CDR2 are SGHTA and FQGTGA. This CDR3 is 13 amino acids long. V lost 3 bases and J lost 5, with 8 bases in between. CDR3 protein: CASSLAGNNEQFF. The DNA of the CDR3 is TGTGCCAGCAGCTTGGCGGGAAACAATGAGCAGTTCTTC.

There are a few counts of this clone. The chain recombines TRBV10-1 with TRBJ1-4, with D tentatively TRBD1 (5 bases). With 4 bases removed from V and 4 bases from J, the gap between germline ends came to 10 bases. Germline V gene data show CDR1 as WNHNN and CDR2 as SYGVQD (reference sequence). The CDR3 spans 14 residues. Here the CDR3 DNA reads TGCGCCAGCAGTGTGGGACGGCTTAATGAAAAACTGTTTTTT. It specifies CASSVGRLNEKLFF.

This clone was seen only once. The chain employs TRBV27 and TRBJ2-1; TRBD2 is a possible D gene (6 bases). The V gene's germline CDR1 is MNHEY and CDR2 SMNVEV (reference sequence). The CDR3 is 15 amino acids. The V gene lost 7 bases and the J gene lost 4 bases, with 17 bases spanning the gap. In DNA, the CDR3 is TGTGCCAGCACGAAGACTAGGGAAATGTACAATGAGCAGTTCTTC. Protein: CASTKTREMYNEQFF.

This clone was recorded once. This sequence joins TRBV2 and TRBJ2-7; TRBD2 matches 7 bases. With 7 bases clipped from V and 11 bases from J, the junction kept 29 bases outside the gene matches. CDR1 and CDR2 (germline): SNHLY, FYNNEI. The CDR3 runs to 18 residues. CDR3 region: CASTRGDYPKRRWVGEYF. In DNA, the CDR3 is TGTGCCAGCACCAGAGGGGACTACCCTAAGAGGAGGTGGGTAGGGGAGTACTTC.

In regard to this clone: One end of the junction does not line up with germline, which may come from a read error. The chain uses TRBV6-5 and TRBJ2-1; D call uncertain. Germline CDR1 and CDR2: MNHEY and SVGAGI. This CDR3 comprises 12 residues. In DNA, the CDR3 is TGTGCCAGCAGTGAAGTACAACGAAGATTGCTCTTC. This codes for CASSEVQRRLLF.

The chain recombines TRBV29-1 with TRBJ2-7, with D possibly TRBD1 on 5 matching bases. V lost 7 bases and J 0 bases, leaving 16 bases between the germline ends. Germline V lookup: CDR1 SQVTM, CDR2 ANQGSEA. This CDR3 is built from 14 residues. The DNA for the CDR3 is TGCAGCGACCGACCTCTCAGGGCCTCCTACGAGCAGTACTTC. Translated: CSDRPLRASYEQYF.

This chain joins TRBV7-9 and TRBJ2-1, with TRBD1 matching 9 bases. Trimming at V came to 5 bases and at J to 5 bases, leaving 13 bases not matched to a gene. Germline V gene data show CDR1 as SEHNR and CDR2 as FQNEAQ (reference sequence). CDR3 length: 17 residues. The CDR3 bases are TGTGCCAGCAGCCCAAACTCCCGGACAGGGGTTGACAATGAGCAGTTCTTC. Translated, it gives CASSPNSRTGVDNEQFF. Variable domain in full (rest from reference TRBV7-9 and TRBJ2-1): DTGVSQNPRHKITKRGQNVTFRCDPISEHNRLYWYRQTLGQGPEFLTYFQNEAQLEKSRLLSDRFSAERPKGSFSTLEIQRTEQGDSAMYLCASSPNSRTGVDNEQFFGPGTRLTVL.

V is TRBV4-3 and J is TRBJ2-1, with 15 nucleotides matching TRBD2. The CDR3 has 18 residues. V was pared by 0 bases and J by 8 bases, with 8 bases of the junction left unmatched. CDR1 and CDR2 from the germline V gene are LGHNA and YSLEER. CDR3 amino acids: CASSQDSVGLAGGDEQFF. CDR3 nucleotide sequence: TGCGCCAGCAGCCAAGATTCGGTGGGACTAGCGGGAGGAGATGAGCAGTTCTTC.

The chain joins TRBV7-9 to TRBJ1-5, with D maybe TRBD1 (5 bases). Germline CDR1 and CDR2: SEHNR and FQNEAQ (reference sequence). There are 14 residues in the CDR3. Trimming shortened V by 5 bases and J by 4 bases, and 12 bases separated the two germline ends. CDR3 sequence (DNA): TGTGCCAGCAGCCGTTCGGGGGTAAATCAGCCCCAGCATTTT. Protein: CASSRSGVNQPQHF.

The rearrangement links TRBV5-4 to TRBJ2-3; 10 positions match TRBD2. With 3 bases clipped from V and 4 bases from J, the junction kept 11 bases outside the gene matches. The CDR3 totals 17 residues. CDR1 is SGHNT, CDR2 YYREEE, per germline (reference sequence). CDR3 sequence reads: CASSSLAGVNAADTQYF. Written as DNA, the CDR3 is TGTGCCAGCAGCTCTCTAGCGGGAGTGAATGCGGCAGATACGCAGTATTTT.

The chain couples TRBV11-2 to TRBJ2-7; TRBD1 or TRBD2 may be the D gene (5 bases each). Trimming shortened V by 4 bases and J by 1 base, and 11 bases separated the two germline ends. This CDR3 has 14 amino acids. Germline CDR1 and CDR2: SGHAT and FQNNGV. The chain's CDR3 is CASSSKGRSYEQYF. CDR3 sequence (DNA): TGTGCCAGCAGCTCCAAGGGACGGTCCTACGAGCAGTACTTC. Full variable domain (rest looked up from reference TRBV11-2 and TRBJ2-7): EAGVAQSPRYKIIEKRQSVAFWCNPISGHATLYWYQQILGQGPKLLIQFQNNGVVDDSQLPKDRFSAERLKGVDSTLKIQPAKLEDSAVYLCASSSKGRSYEQYFGPGTRLTVT.

This clone was counted a single time. The chain joins TRBV5-1 to TRBJ2-1; 9 bases line up with TRBD2. The CDR3 has 17 residues. The V gene end was trimmed by 4 bases and the J gene end by 4 bases; junction bases not matched to a gene: 12. Germline-derived CDR1 and CDR2 are SGHRS and YFSETQ. CDR3 nucleotide sequence: TGCGCCAGCAGCGTATTACCCGGGACTAGCATATACAATGAGCAGTTCTTC. This sequence encodes CASSVLPGTSIYNEQFF. Full variable domain (remainder filled in from reference TRBV5-1 and TRBJ2-1): KAGVTQTPRYLIKTRGQQVTLSCSPISGHRSVSWYQQTPGQGLQFLFEYFSETQRNKGNFPGRFSGRQFSNSRSEMNVSTLELGDSALYLCASSVLPGTSIYNEQFFGPGTRLTVL.

The rearrangement uses TRBV7-8 and TRBJ1-5, with 8 bases lining up with TRBD1. Germline V CDR1 and CDR2: SGHVS, FQNEAQ. This CDR3 comprises 15 residues. The trim removed 5 bases at V and 2 bases at J, leaving 5 bases unmatched. The CDR3 DNA sequence: TGTGCCAGCAGCATACAGGGGGTAGGCAATCAGCCCCAGCATTTT. As protein: CASSIQGVGNQPQHF.

The count of this clone is one. The rearrangement joins TRBV5-1 to TRBJ2-5; no clear D gene. The germline V gene encodes CDR1 SGHRS and CDR2 YFSETQ. This CDR3 is built from 14 residues. The V and J ends lost 0 bases and 8 bases respectively, with 14 bases between them. CDR3 residues: CASSLGSAWETQYF. The CDR3 DNA is TGCGCCAGCAGCTTGGGTAGTGCGTGGGAAACCCAGTACTTC.

The J gene is TRBJ2-3, the V gene TRBV10-3; D gene uncertain. Trimming removed 6 bases at V and 2 bases at J, with 3 bases between. This CDR3 comprises 11 residues. Germline CDR1 ENHRY, CDR2 SYGVKD. The CDR3: CAIRITDTQYF. In DNA form, the CDR3 reads TGTGCCATCAGGATCACAGATACGCAGTATTTT.

This chain links TRBV2 with TRBJ1-4, with D possibly matching TRBD1 (6 bases). The CDR3 is made up of 13 amino acids. Germline CDR1 and CDR2: SNHLY and FYNNEI. Trimming cost V 8 bases and J 4 bases, with 11 bases left between them. The CDR3: CASGRDINEKLFF. The CDR3, as DNA: TGTGCCAGCGGAAGGGACATTAATGAAAAACTGTTTTTT.

This clone was observed a single time. The chain recombines TRBV6-6 with TRBJ1-2, with D tentatively TRBD1 (6 bases). Germline V gives CDR1 MNHNY, CDR2 SVGAGI (reference sequence). V shed 5 bases and J shed 4 bases, with 14 bases lying between them. The CDR3 consists of 14 residues. CDR3 coding DNA: TGTGCCAGCAGTACAGGACAGTTCTCCTATGGCTACACCTTC. Protein product: CASSTGQFSYGYTF.

This clone was detected once. The genes are TRBV14 and TRBJ2-1; D is ambiguous. V shed 4 bases and J shed 9 bases, with 16 bases lying between them. The CDR3 runs to 14 residues. CDR1 is SGHDN, CDR2 FVKESK, per germline. CDR3 nucleotide sequence: TGTGCCAGCAGCCCCAGGACCCCATCCCTTGAGCAGTTCTTC. Amino acids: CASSPRTPSLEQFF.

CDR3 DNA: TGTGCCAGCAGCACCTTCGACAGACCCTACGAGCAGTACTTC. Its protein product is CASSTFDRPYEQYF. V usage is TRBV11-3 and J usage is TRBJ2-7, with a possible D match to TRBD1 (5 bases). Looked up from germline, CDR1 is SGHNT and CDR2 is YENEEA. The V end lost 5 bases, the J end lost 2 bases, and 13 bases lay between the germline ends. This CDR3 contains 14 residues.

The rearrangement uses TRBV7-2 and TRBJ1-4; weak D call: TRBD1 (5 bases). Deletions cut 3 bases from V and 8 bases from J, with 16 bases between. Germline CDR1 SGHTA, CDR2 FQGNSA. The CDR3 has 15 amino acids. This chain's CDR3 is CASSLRTIWGEKLFF. DNA for the CDR3: TGTGCCAGCAGCTTGAGGACCATATGGGGCGAAAAACTGTTTTTT.

This rearrangement joins TRBV6-4 to TRBJ2-7, with 8 bases identical to TRBD2. CDR1 MRHNA and CDR2 SNTAGT come from the germline V gene. Trimming removed 2 bases from V and 2 bases from J; junction bases left unmatched: 8. The CDR3 runs to 16 residues. The DNA of the CDR3 is TGTGCCAGCAGTGACCCCCTGGGACTAGTTCCCTACGAGCAGTACTTC. It translates to CASSDPLGLVPYEQYF.

In DNA form, the CDR3 reads TGTGCCAGTAGTATAGGGTCAGAGAGATCCTACGAGCAGTACTTC. It yields the protein CASSIGSERSYEQYF. The genes are TRBV19 and TRBJ2-7, with D uncertain. The length of the CDR3 is 15 residues. The germline CDR1 and CDR2 sequences are LNHDA and SQIVND (reference sequence). V lost 1 base and J lost 1, with 11 bases in between.

The chain has TRBV29-1 and TRBJ2-3; 7 bases agree with TRBD2. Germline CDR1 reads SQVTM; CDR2 reads ANQGSEA. The CDR3 has 13 residues. With V trimmed by 3 bases and J by 4 bases, 4 bases remained unmatched. The CDR3 is CSVDGTTSDTQYF. CDR3 DNA sequence: TGCAGCGTTGATGGGACTACATCAGATACGCAGTATTTT.

The chain employs TRBV27 and TRBJ2-2; D unclear. V dropped 6 bases and J dropped 2 bases, with 16 bases sitting between them. Germline CDR1 MNHEY, CDR2 SMNVEV (reference sequence). This CDR3 contains 16 residues. This CDR3 reads CASSQYSITNTGELFF. As DNA, the CDR3 is TGTGCCAGCAGCCAATACAGTATAACTAACACCGGGGAGCTGTTTTTT.

The chain is built from TRBV10-3 and TRBJ2-3; 7 bases align to TRBD2. V shed 10 bases, J shed 6 bases, and the junction held 13 bases outside the gene matches. The CDR3 covers 14 residues. Germline V lookup: CDR1 ENHRY, CDR2 SYGVKD. The CDR3: CATVTSERVDTQYF. The CDR3, as DNA: TGTGCCACCGTTACTAGCGAGAGAGTTGATACGCAGTATTTT.

This clone was observed once. The chain couples TRBV5-1 to TRBJ2-1; 12 bases match TRBD2. This CDR3 contains 18 residues. V trimming: 3 bases; J trimming: 8 bases; junction bases outside the gene matches: 15. Germline V lookup: CDR1 SGHRS, CDR2 YFSETQ. Written as DNA, the CDR3 is TGCGCCAGCAGCTCCCCTCCTCGTGCTAGCGGGAGGGGGGATGAGCAGTTCTTC. This translates into CASSSPPRASGRGDEQFF.

The chain links TRBV19 to TRBJ2-3; D may be TRBD1 (5 bases). V was pared by 10 bases and J by 1 base, with 15 bases between. There are 14 residues in the CDR3. The germline gives CDR1 LNHDA, CDR2 SQIVND (reference sequence). The CDR3 is CATQAIWGTDTQYF. Written as DNA, the CDR3 is TGTGCCACACAGGCAATTTGGGGCACAGATACGCAGTATTTT.

The chain links TRBV7-9 to TRBJ1-1, with 7 bases identical to TRBD1. The trim removed 5 bases at V and 4 bases at J, leaving 4 bases unmatched. CDR1 and CDR2 (germline): SEHNR, FQNEAQ (reference sequence). This CDR3 contains 13 residues. The chain's CDR3 is CASSPQGTTEAFF. The CDR3 coding sequence is TGTGCCAGCAGCCCACAGGGGACCACTGAAGCTTTCTTT.

This rearrangement joins TRBV10-2 to TRBJ2-7; D unresolved. Trimming left V 3 bases short and J 9 bases short, with 18 bases between. The germline V gene encodes CDR1 WSHSY and CDR2 SAAADI. This CDR3 is built from 14 residues. The CDR3 reads CASSEAGSLWAQYF. DNA for the CDR3: TGCGCCAGCAGTGAAGCCGGGTCCCTTTGGGCGCAGTACTTC.

The genes are TRBV4-3 and TRBJ2-1; 8 bases are shared with TRBD1. This CDR3 has 17 amino acids. The J segment lost 5 bases and the V segment lost 0 bases, leaving 9 bases of the junction unmatched. Germline V CDR1 and CDR2: LGHNA, YSLEER. In DNA, the CDR3 is TGCGCCAGCAGCCAAGATAGTTCAGGGGGCGCCCACAATGAGCAGTTCTTC. Amino acids: CASSQDSSGGAHNEQFF.

The V call is TRBV7-9, the J call TRBJ2-3; D is unresolved. Germline V lookup: CDR1 SEHNR, CDR2 FQNEAQ (reference sequence). There are 18 residues in the CDR3. V was cut by 1 base and J by 7 bases, with 24 bases left in between. The CDR3 sequence: CASSLGIERRSGDHTQYF. In nucleotides, the CDR3 is TGTGCCAGCAGCTTAGGAATAGAACGACGATCCGGCGATCATACGCAGTATTTT.